This TCR beta chain was obtained from a study of metastatic and nonmetastatic thyroid tumors. General study points: TCR beta diversity was reportedly significantly higher in malignant thyroid tumors than benign nodules, in blood and tumor.

MiXCR was used by TCRdb to re-call the PCR reads. The sample shows 3,000 or so clones, more than 30% of them seen only once. CDR3 length equals 14 residues. Germline CDR1 SGHRS, CDR2 YFSETQ. With 0 bases removed from V and 1 base from J, the gap between germline ends came to 7 bases. All patients were untreated before thyroid surgery. With respect to this clone: What it recognizes is unknown.

The receptor was derived from a female donor with papillary thyroid cancer or a benign thyroid nodule (not recorded which). Some clones in this sample may be carry-over from other donors' samples. The rearrangement joins TRBV5-1 to TRBJ2-5, with no clear D. The sequencing input was tumor tissue. The CDR3 protein is CASSLVHGQETQYF. The CDR3 DNA sequence: TGCGCCAGCAGCTTGGTTCACGGCCAAGAGACCCAGTACTTC.